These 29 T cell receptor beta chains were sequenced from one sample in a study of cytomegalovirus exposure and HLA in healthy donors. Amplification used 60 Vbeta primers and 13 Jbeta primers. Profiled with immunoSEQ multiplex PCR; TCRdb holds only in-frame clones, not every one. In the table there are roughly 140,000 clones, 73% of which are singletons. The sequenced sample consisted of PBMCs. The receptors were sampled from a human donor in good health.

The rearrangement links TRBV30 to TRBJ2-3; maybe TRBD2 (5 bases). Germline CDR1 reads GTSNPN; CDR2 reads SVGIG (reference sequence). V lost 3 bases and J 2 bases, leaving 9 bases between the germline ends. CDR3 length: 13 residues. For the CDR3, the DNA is TGTGCCTGGAGGACTATCAACACAGATACGCAGTATTTT. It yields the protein CAWRTINTDTQYF.

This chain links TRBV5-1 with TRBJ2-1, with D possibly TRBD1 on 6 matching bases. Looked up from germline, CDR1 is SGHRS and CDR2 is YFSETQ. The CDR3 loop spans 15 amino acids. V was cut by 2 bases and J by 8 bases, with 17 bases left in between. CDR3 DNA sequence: TGCGCCAGCAGCTTCAATCCCACAGGGAACGATGAGCAGTTCTTC. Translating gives CASSFNPTGNDEQFF.

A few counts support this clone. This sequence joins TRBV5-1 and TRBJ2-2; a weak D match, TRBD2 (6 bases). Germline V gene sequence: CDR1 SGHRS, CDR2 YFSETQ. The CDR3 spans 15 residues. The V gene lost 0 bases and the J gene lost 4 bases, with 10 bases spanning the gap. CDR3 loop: CASSLGGLITGELFF. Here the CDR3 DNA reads TGCGCCAGCAGCTTGGGGGGACTGATCACCGGGGAGCTGTTTTTT.

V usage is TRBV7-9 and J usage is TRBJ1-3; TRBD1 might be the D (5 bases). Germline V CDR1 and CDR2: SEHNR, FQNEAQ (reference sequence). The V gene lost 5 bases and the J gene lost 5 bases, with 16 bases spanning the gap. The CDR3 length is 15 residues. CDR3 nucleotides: TGTGCCAGCAGCCGCGCTAACGGGGGGAGAAACACCATATATTTT. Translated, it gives CASSRANGGRNTIYF.

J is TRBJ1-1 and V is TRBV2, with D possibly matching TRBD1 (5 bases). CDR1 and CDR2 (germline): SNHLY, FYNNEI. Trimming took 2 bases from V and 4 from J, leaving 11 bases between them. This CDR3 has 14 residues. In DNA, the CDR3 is TGTGCCAGCAGTGAAACAAGGGGCCGCACTGAAGCTTTCTTT. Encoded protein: CASSETRGRTEAFF.

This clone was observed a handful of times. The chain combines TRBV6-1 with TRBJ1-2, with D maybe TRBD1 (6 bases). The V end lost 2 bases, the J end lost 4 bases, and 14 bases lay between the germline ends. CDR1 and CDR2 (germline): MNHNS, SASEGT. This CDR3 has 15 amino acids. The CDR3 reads CASSERQVTFYGYTF. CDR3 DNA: TGTGCCAGCAGTGAACGACAGGTGACCTTCTATGGCTACACCTTC.

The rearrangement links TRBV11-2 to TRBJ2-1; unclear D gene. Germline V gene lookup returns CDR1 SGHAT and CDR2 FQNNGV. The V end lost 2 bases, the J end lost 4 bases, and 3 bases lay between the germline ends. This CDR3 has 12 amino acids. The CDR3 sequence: CASSLSYNEQFF. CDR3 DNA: TGTGCCAGCAGCTTATCATACAATGAGCAGTTCTTC.

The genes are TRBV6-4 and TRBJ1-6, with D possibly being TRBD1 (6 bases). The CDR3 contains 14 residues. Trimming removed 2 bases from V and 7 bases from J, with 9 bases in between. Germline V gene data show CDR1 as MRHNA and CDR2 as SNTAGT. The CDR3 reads CASSDLTGNSPLHF. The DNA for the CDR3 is TGTGCCAGCAGTGACCTCACAGGGAATTCACCCCTCCACTTT.

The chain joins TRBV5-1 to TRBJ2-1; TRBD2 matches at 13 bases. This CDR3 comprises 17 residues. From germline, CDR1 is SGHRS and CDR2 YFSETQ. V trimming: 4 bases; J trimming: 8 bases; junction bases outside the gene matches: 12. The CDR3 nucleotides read TGCGCCAGCAGCACCATACCCGGGACTAGCGGGACCGATGAGCAGTTCTTC. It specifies CASSTIPGTSGTDEQFF.

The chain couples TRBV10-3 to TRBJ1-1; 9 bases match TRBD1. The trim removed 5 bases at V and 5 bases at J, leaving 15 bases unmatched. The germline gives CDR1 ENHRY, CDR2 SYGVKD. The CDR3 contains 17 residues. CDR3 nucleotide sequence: TGTGCCATCAGTTCTTTAGCTTCCCGGACAGGGGAGACTGAAGCTTTCTTT. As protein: CAISSLASRTGETEAFF.

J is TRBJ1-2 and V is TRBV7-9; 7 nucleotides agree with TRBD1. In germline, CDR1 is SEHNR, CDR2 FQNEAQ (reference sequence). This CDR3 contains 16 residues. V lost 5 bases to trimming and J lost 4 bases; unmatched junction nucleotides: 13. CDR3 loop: CASSQPDRERLYGYTF. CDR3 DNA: TGTGCCAGCAGCCAGCCTGACAGGGAGCGACTCTATGGCTACACCTTC. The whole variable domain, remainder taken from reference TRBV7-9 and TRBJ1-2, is DTGVSQNPRHKITKRGQNVTFRCDPISEHNRLYWYRQTLGQGPEFLTYFQNEAQLEKSRLLSDRFSAERPKGSFSTLEIQRTEQGDSAMYLCASSQPDRERLYGYTFGSGTRLTVV.

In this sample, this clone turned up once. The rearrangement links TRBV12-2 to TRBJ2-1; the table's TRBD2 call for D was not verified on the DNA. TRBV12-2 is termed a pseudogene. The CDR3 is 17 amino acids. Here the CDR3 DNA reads TGTGCAAGTCGCTTAGAGGTTCACACTACTAGCCACAATGAGCAGTTCTTC. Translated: CASRLEVHTTSHNEQFF.

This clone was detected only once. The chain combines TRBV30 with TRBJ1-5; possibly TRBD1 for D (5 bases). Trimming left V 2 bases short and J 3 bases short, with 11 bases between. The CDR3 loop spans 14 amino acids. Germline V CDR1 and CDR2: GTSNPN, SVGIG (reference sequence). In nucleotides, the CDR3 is TGTGCCTGGAGTTCCCGGGACTACAATCAGCCCCAGCATTTT. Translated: CAWSSRDYNQPQHF.

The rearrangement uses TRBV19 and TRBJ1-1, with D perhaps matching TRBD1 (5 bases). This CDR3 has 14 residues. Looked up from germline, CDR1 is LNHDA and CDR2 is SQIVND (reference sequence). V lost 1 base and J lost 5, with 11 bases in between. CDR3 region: CASSIARGRTEAFF. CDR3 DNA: TGTGCCAGTAGTATAGCTCGGGGGAGGACTGAAGCTTTCTTT.

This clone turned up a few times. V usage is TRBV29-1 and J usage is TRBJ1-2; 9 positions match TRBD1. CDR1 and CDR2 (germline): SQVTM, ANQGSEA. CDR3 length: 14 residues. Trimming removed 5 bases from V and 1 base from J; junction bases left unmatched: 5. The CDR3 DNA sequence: TGCAGCGTTCCCGACAGGGGGGTTAACTATGGCTACACCTTC. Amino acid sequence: CSVPDRGVNYGYTF.

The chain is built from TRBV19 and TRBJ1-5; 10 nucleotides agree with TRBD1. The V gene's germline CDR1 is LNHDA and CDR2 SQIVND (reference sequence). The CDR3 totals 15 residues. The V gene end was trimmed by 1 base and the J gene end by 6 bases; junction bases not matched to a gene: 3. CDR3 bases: TGTGCCAGTAGTATAGGGAGACAGGGGGCTCAGCCCCAGCATTTT. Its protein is CASSIGRQGAQPQHF.

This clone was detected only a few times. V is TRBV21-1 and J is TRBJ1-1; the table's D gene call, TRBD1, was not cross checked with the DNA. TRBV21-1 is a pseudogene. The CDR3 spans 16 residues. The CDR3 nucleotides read TGTGCCAGCAGCAAAGGGGGGACAGGTCTTCCAACTGAAGCTTTCTTT. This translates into CASSKGGTGLPTEAFF.

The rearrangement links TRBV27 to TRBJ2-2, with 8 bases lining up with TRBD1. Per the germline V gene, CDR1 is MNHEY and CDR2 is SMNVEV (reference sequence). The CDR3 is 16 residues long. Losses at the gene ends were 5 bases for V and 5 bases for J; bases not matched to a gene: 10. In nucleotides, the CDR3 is TGTGCCAGCAGTACGCCACCAGGGGGCGGGACCGGGGAGCTGTTTTTT. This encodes CASSTPPGGGTGELFF.

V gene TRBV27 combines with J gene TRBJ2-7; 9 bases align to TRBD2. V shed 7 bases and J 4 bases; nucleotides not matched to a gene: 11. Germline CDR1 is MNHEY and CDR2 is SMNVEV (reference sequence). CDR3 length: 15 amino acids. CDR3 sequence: CASTLSGGFGYEQYF. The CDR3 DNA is TGTGCCAGCACCTTAAGCGGGGGGTTTGGGTACGAGCAGTACTTC.

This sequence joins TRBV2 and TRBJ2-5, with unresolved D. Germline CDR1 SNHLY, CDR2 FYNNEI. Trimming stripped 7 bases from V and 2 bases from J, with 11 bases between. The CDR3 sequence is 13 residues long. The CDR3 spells CASKSIIQETQYF. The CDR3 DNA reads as TGTGCCAGCAAGAGCATCATTCAAGAGACCCAGTACTTC.

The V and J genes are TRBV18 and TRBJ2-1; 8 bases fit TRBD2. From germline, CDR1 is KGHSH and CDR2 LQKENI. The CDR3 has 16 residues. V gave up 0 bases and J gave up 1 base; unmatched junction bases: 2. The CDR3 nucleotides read TGTGCCAGCTCACCACCGGTAGCGGGGTCCTACAATGAGCAGTTCTTC. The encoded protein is CASSPPVAGSYNEQFF.

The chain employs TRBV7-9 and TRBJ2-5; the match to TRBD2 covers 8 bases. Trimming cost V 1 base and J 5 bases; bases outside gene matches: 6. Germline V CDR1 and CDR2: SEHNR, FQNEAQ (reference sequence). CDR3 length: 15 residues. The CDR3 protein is CASSLVRGVQETQYF. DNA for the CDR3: TGTGCCAGCAGCTTAGTGCGGGGGGTCCAGGAGACCCAGTACTTC.

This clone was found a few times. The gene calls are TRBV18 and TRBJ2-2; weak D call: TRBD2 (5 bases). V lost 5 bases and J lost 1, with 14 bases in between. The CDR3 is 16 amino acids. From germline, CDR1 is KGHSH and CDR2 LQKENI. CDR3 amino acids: CASSSLYGKNTGELFF. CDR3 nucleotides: TGTGCCAGCTCATCTCTGTACGGGAAGAACACCGGGGAGCTGTTTTTT.

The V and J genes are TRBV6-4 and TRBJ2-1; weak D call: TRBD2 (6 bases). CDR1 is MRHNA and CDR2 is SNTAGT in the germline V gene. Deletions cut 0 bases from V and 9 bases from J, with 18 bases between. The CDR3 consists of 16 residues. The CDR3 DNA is TGTGCCAGCAGTGACTCCACTACGAGCGGGTATGGTGAGCAGTTCTTC. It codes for CASSDSTTSGYGEQFF.

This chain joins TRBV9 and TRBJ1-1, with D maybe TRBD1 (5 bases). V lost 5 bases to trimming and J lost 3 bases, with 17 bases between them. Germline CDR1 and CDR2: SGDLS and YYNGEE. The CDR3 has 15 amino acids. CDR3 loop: CASSPTDTPDTEAFF. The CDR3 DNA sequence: TGTGCCAGCAGTCCCACGGACACCCCGGACACTGAAGCTTTCTTT.

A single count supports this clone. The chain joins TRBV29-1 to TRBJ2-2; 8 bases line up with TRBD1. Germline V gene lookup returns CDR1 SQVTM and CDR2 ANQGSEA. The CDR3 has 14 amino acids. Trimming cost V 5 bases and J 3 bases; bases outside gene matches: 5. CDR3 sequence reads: CSVSGGYDTGELFF. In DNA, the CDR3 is TGCAGCGTTTCAGGGGGCTATGACACCGGGGAGCTGTTTTTT.

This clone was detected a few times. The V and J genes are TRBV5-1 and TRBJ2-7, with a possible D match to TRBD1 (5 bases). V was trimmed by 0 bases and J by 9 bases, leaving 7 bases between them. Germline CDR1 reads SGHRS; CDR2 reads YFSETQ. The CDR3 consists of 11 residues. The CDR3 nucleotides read TGCGCCAGCAGCTTGGGACAGCGGCAGTACTTC. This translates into CASSLGQRQYF. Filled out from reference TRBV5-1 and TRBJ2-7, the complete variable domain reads KAGVTQTPRYLIKTRGQQVTLSCSPISGHRSVSWYQQTPGQGLQFLFEYFSETQRNKGNFPGRFSGRQFSNSRSEMNVSTLELGDSALYLCASSLGQRQYFGPGTRLTVT.

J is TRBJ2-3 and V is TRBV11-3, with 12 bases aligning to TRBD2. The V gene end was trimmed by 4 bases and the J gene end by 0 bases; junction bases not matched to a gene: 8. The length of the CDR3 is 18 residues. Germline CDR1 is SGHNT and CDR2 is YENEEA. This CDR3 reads CASSSTGTSGLSTDTQYF. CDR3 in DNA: TGTGCCAGCAGCTCGACCGGGACTAGCGGGCTTAGCACAGATACGCAGTATTTT.

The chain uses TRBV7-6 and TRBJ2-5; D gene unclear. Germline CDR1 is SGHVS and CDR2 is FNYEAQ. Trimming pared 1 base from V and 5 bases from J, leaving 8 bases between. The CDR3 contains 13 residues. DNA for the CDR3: TGTGCCAGCAGCTTAGTCGGTCGGGAGACCCAGTACTTC. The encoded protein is CASSLVGRETQYF.